The 20 T cell receptor beta chains listed next were all sequenced from one sample in a study of cytomegalovirus exposure and HLA in healthy donors. A multiplex PCR was run with 60 Vbeta primers and 13 Jbeta primers. The method was immunoSEQ multiplex PCR; TCRdb's version includes in-frame clones alone and lacks a portion of them. Here the sample spans 150,000 to 170,000 clones, around 68% being singletons. Sequencing was done on a sample of PBMCs. The receptors were sampled from a man aged 25 to 40 in good health and CMV-seronegative.

The chain recombines TRBV5-1 with TRBJ2-5; 7 bases line up with TRBD1. Germline CDR1 and CDR2: SGHRS and YFSETQ. The CDR3 length is 14 residues. After removal of 4 bases from V and 2 bases from J, the junction contained 5 bases not matched to a gene. The CDR3 nucleotides read TGCGCCAGCAGCGGGGGACAGTCGCAAGAGACCCAGTACTTC. Amino acid sequence: CASSGGQSQETQYF.

A few counts support this clone. The chain joins TRBV6-5 to TRBJ1-6; D is undetermined. Germline V lookup: CDR1 MNHEY, CDR2 SVGAGI. The CDR3 sequence is 14 residues long. The ends were cut back, 6 bases at V and 9 bases at J, with 15 bases in the middle. CDR3 sequence reads: CASSQDHEISPLHF. As DNA, the CDR3 is TGTGCCAGCAGCCAGGATCACGAAATTTCACCCCTCCACTTT.

This chain uses TRBV5-4 with TRBJ2-7; 11 bases align to TRBD1. Per the germline V gene, CDR1 is SGHNT and CDR2 is YYREEE (reference sequence). The CDR3 extends over 14 amino acids. The V segment lost 2 bases and the J segment 6 bases; nucleotides outside the gene matches: 4. The CDR3 nucleotides read TGTGCCAGCAGCTTTGGGACAGGGGGGGTCGAGCAGTACTTC. It is translated as CASSFGTGGVEQYF.

The chain is built from TRBV7-3 and TRBJ1-2; TRBD1 aligns across 9 bases. The germline V gene encodes CDR1 SGHTA and CDR2 FQGTGA. This CDR3 has 18 amino acids. Unmatched junction bases numbered 15, after V lost 6 bases and J lost 1 base. CDR3 loop: CASRQSPRGTGSNYGYTF. In DNA form, the CDR3 reads TGTGCCAGCAGACAAAGCCCGCGCGGGACAGGGAGTAACTATGGCTACACCTTC.

The chain couples TRBV2 to TRBJ1-1, with TRBD1 matching 9 bases. Looked up from germline, CDR1 is SNHLY and CDR2 is FYNNEI. Trimming removed 4 bases from V and 2 bases from J; junction bases left unmatched: 5. The CDR3 contains 15 residues. The CDR3 protein is CASSGDRGANTEAFF. The CDR3, as DNA: TGTGCCAGCAGTGGAGACAGGGGGGCAAACACTGAAGCTTTCTTT.

The chain uses TRBV15 and TRBJ2-7, with no clear D. CDR1 LNHNV and CDR2 YYDKDF come from the germline V gene (reference sequence). The CDR3 contains 14 residues. The V end was cut by 0 bases, the J end by 2 bases, with 8 bases between. DNA for the CDR3: TGTGCCACCAGCAGAGATACTGCTACCTACGAGCAGTACTTC. It is translated as CATSRDTATYEQYF.

The CDR3 loop is CASSLPNFGYGYTF. CDR3 DNA sequence: TGTGCCAGCAGCTTGCCGAACTTCGGCTATGGCTACACCTTC. The V gene is TRBV5-6, the J gene TRBJ1-2, with D hard to call. This CDR3 spans 14 amino acids. Trimming took 1 base from V and 4 from J, leaving 11 bases between them. The V gene's germline CDR1 is SGHDT and CDR2 YYEEEE.

The V gene is TRBV4-3, the J gene TRBJ2-5; weak D call: TRBD1 (6 bases). V lost 1 base and J 1 base, leaving 10 bases between the germline ends. The germline gives CDR1 LGHNA, CDR2 YSLEER. This CDR3 has 15 amino acids. The DNA for the CDR3 is TGCGCCAGCAGCCAAGCGTCAGGGGTCCAAGAGACCCAGTACTTC. Encoded protein: CASSQASGVQETQYF.

This CDR3 is CASGRTGGATGSGYTF. DNA for the CDR3: TGTGCCAGCGGCAGGACAGGGGGCGCGACGGGTAGTGGCTACACCTTC. The chain couples TRBV2 to TRBJ1-2, with TRBD1 identical over 11 bases. Germline V gene data show CDR1 as SNHLY and CDR2 as FYNNEI. Losses at the gene ends were 8 bases for V and 7 bases for J; bases not matched to a gene: 15. There are 16 residues in the CDR3.

The rearrangement joins TRBV30 to TRBJ1-1; no reliable D call. V was shortened by 0 bases and J by 1 base, with 6 bases between the two germline ends. Germline V gene lookup returns CDR1 GTSNPN and CDR2 SVGIG (reference sequence). This CDR3 contains 13 residues. The chain's CDR3 is CAWSVGGNTEAFF. DNA for the CDR3: TGTGCCTGGAGTGTTGGAGGGAACACTGAAGCTTTCTTT. The full variable domain, completed using reference TRBV30 and TRBJ1-1, is SQTIHQWPATLVQPVGSPLSLECTVEGTSNPNLYWYRQAAGRGLQLLFYSVGIGQISSEVPQNLSASRPQDRQFILSSKKLLLSDSGFYLCAWSVGGNTEAFFGQGTRLTVV.

The V call is TRBV28, the J call TRBJ2-5; D may be TRBD1 (5 bases). CDR3 length: 15 amino acids. V was shortened by 5 bases and J by 4 bases, with 17 bases between the two germline ends. Germline assignment: CDR1 MDHEN and CDR2 SYDVKM. Written as DNA, the CDR3 is TGTGCCAGCAGTCATACAGTCGGGCAGGGAGAGACCCAGTACTTC. Translated, it gives CASSHTVGQGETQYF. Complete variable domain (other parts from reference TRBV28 and TRBJ2-5): DVKVTQSSRYLVKRTGEKVFLECVQDMDHENMFWYRQDPGLGLRLIYFSYDVKMKEKGDIPEGYSVSREKKERFSLILESASTNQTSMYLCASSHTVGQGETQYFGPGTRLLVL.

V and J are TRBV9 and TRBJ1-3; 11 bases fit TRBD1. Per the germline V gene, CDR1 is SGDLS and CDR2 is YYNGEE. CDR3 length equals 15 residues. After removal of 5 bases from V and 3 bases from J, the junction contained 4 bases not matched to a gene. This CDR3 reads CASSIGTGGGNTIYF. CDR3 sequence (DNA): TGTGCCAGCAGTATCGGGACAGGGGGTGGAAACACCATATATTTT.

V and J are TRBV5-1 and TRBJ2-3; TRBD2 aligns across 12 bases. Germline V gene data show CDR1 as SGHRS and CDR2 as YFSETQ. Trimming cost V 3 bases and J 5 bases; bases outside gene matches: 7. This CDR3 contains 16 residues. CDR3 sequence: CASSSLAGGLRDTQYF. For the CDR3, the DNA is TGCGCCAGCAGCTCTCTAGCGGGGGGGCTGAGAGATACGCAGTATTTT.

This chain links TRBV7-2 with TRBJ1-4, with 8 bases fitting TRBD1. Germline V CDR1 and CDR2: SGHTA, FQGNSA. V lost 4 bases and J lost 4; bases outside the gene matches: 5. This CDR3 spans 15 amino acids. The CDR3 loop is CASSSRQGLNEKLFF. CDR3 DNA sequence: TGTGCCAGCAGCTCTCGACAGGGGCTTAATGAAAAACTGTTTTTT.

The V gene is TRBV5-1, the J gene TRBJ2-1; TRBD2 aligns across 7 bases. There are 14 residues in the CDR3. CDR1 SGHRS and CDR2 YFSETQ come from the germline V gene. J gave up 3 bases and V 0 bases, and 0 bases lay outside the gene matches. CDR3 amino acids: CASSLGGGYNEQFF. CDR3 sequence (DNA): TGCGCCAGCAGCTTGGGGGGGGGCTACAATGAGCAGTTCTTC.

This clone was detected a few times. The chain links TRBV6-5 to TRBJ1-1; a possible D gene is TRBD1 (6 bases). Germline CDR1 is MNHEY and CDR2 is SVGAGI. The ends were cut back, 10 bases at V and 1 base at J, with 13 bases in the middle. The CDR3 sequence is 13 residues long. The CDR3 loop is CATWTVQNTEAFF. The CDR3 DNA follows: TGTGCCACCTGGACAGTTCAGAACACTGAAGCTTTCTTT.

This clone appeared a few times. The V gene is TRBV7-2, the J gene TRBJ1-5, with a weak D call TRBD1 (5 bases). V gave up 4 bases and J gave up 4 bases, with 14 bases separating them. The CDR3 runs 15 residues. The germline V gene has CDR1 SGHTA and CDR2 FQGNSA. Here the CDR3 reads CASSSQGGRNQPQHF. DNA of the CDR3: TGTGCCAGCAGCTCCCAGGGAGGGCGGAATCAGCCCCAGCATTTT.

The chain is built from TRBV25-1 and TRBJ1-6; D call uncertain. V was pared by 8 bases and J by 10 bases, with 18 bases between. CDR3 length: 14 amino acids. Germline V CDR1 and CDR2: MGHDK, SYGVNS. The CDR3 DNA reads as TGTGCCAGCGGTCAGACCGTACTAGAATCACCCCTCCACTTT. Protein sequence: CASGQTVLESPLHF.

V is TRBV4-3 and J is TRBJ2-1, with a weak D call TRBD2 (6 bases). Germline V CDR1 and CDR2: LGHNA, YSLEER. Trimming left V 3 bases short and J 3 bases short, with 12 bases between. The CDR3 runs 15 residues. The CDR3: CASSQDYRDYNEQFF. CDR3 DNA sequence: TGCGCCAGCAGCCAGGACTATCGGGACTACAATGAGCAGTTCTTC.

The chain joins TRBV28 to TRBJ2-3; weak D call: TRBD1 (6 bases). The CDR3 length is 15 residues. Germline CDR1 and CDR2: MDHEN and SYDVKM. V lost 5 bases to trimming and J lost 1 base, with 13 bases between them. The CDR3 bases are TGTGCCAGCAGTGAACAGGGTTTTCGCACAGATACGCAGTATTTT. Its protein product is CASSEQGFRTDTQYF.